Below, 26 T cell receptor beta chains from the same sample are listed, as sequenced in a study of blood T cell repertoires in COVID-19. Profiled with immunoSEQ multiplex PCR; TCRdb holds only in-frame clones, not every one. The sample carries about 240,000 clones, more than 75% recorded once. Sequenced input: PBMCs or T cells enriched from blood (not recorded which). The receptor source for this set is a woman in her 40s with acute COVID-19.

The V gene is TRBV30, the J gene TRBJ2-1; 10 bases are shared with TRBD2. V lost 3 bases and J lost 5; bases outside the gene matches: 7. Germline V lookup: CDR1 GTSNPN, CDR2 SVGIG (reference sequence). The CDR3 is 15 amino acids. CDR3 in amino acids: CAWSQTSGENNEQFF. DNA of the CDR3: TGTGCCTGGAGCCAAACTAGCGGGGAAAACAATGAGCAGTTCTTC.

The chain couples TRBV30 to TRBJ1-1; 7 bases are a match to TRBD1. V was pared by 1 base and J by 1 base, with 6 bases of the junction left unmatched. The CDR3 sequence is 15 residues long. The germline V gene has CDR1 GTSNPN and CDR2 SVGIG (reference sequence). This chain's CDR3 is CAWSADRVGNTEAFF. Written as DNA, the CDR3 is TGTGCCTGGAGTGCCGACAGGGTGGGGAACACTGAAGCTTTCTTT.

For the CDR3, the DNA is TGCGCCAGCAGCCAAGTGGGACTAGCGGTACCCTCGGATGAGCAGTTCTTC. The encoded protein is CASSQVGLAVPSDEQFF. V and J are TRBV4-1 and TRBJ2-1, with TRBD2 identical over 11 bases. The trim removed 1 base at V and 8 bases at J, leaving 10 bases unmatched. Germline CDR1 MGHRA, CDR2 YSYEKL. The CDR3 runs to 17 residues.

The V call is TRBV12-2, the J call TRBJ1-3. TRBV12-2 is noted as a pseudogene. The length of the CDR3 is 15 residues. The DNA of the CDR3 is TGTGCAAGTCGGTTCCGCGGGGGAACTGGAAACACCATATATTTT. Translation gives CASRFRGGTGNTIYF.

The chain uses TRBV24-1 and TRBJ1-2; 8 bases map to TRBD1. Germline V gene sequence: CDR1 KGHDR, CDR2 SFDVKD. The V and J ends lost 4 bases and 2 bases, in that order; junction bases with no gene match: 2. The CDR3 is made up of 14 amino acids. The CDR3 DNA is TGTGCCACCAGTGACAGACAGGGGAACTATGGCTACACCTTC. The encoded protein is CATSDRQGNYGYTF.

The CDR3 reads CAISAGTEAFF. The DNA of the CDR3 is TGTGCCATCAGTGCGGGCACTGAAGCTTTCTTT. V gene TRBV10-3 combines with J gene TRBJ1-1; D not certain. Germline CDR1 reads ENHRY; CDR2 reads SYGVKD. Between the trimmed V and J ends, which lost 4 bases and 4 bases, there was a span of 4 bases. The CDR3 consists of 11 residues.

The V call is TRBV27, the J call TRBJ1-1, with 10 bases identical to TRBD1. The CDR3 contains 16 residues. Germline V gene lookup returns CDR1 MNHEY and CDR2 SMNVEV (reference sequence). The trim removed 1 base at V and 3 bases at J, leaving 5 bases unmatched. The CDR3 coding sequence is TGTGCCAGCAGTTTATTGGGCGGGACAGGGGACACTGAAGCTTTCTTT. Translating gives CASSLLGGTGDTEAFF.

The rearrangement joins TRBV5-1 to TRBJ2-1, with 11 bases fitting TRBD2. J was trimmed by 5 bases and V by 4 bases; bases with no gene match: 8. This CDR3 is 16 amino acids long. In germline, CDR1 is SGHRS, CDR2 YFSETQ. The CDR3 region has the DNA TGCGCCAGCAGCCTAAAAGGACTAGCGGGCGACAATGAGCAGTTCTTC. It specifies CASSLKGLAGDNEQFF.

CDR3 coding DNA: TGCGCCAAGAATCGCAGGGTCTCGTATAATTCACCCCTCCACTTT. Protein: CAKNRRVSYNSPLHF. The chain uses TRBV10-1 and TRBJ1-6, with a weak D call TRBD1 (5 bases). The V and J ends lost 10 bases and 4 bases respectively, with 17 bases between them. This CDR3 is 15 amino acids long. The V gene's germline CDR1 is WNHNN and CDR2 SYGVQD (reference sequence).

The genes are TRBV2 and TRBJ1-1, with unresolved D. This CDR3 is built from 15 residues. The ends were cut back, 9 bases at V and 0 bases at J, with 17 bases in the middle. Germline CDR1 and CDR2: SNHLY and FYNNEI. CDR3 protein: CASQSQGGLNTEAFF. CDR3 bases: TGTGCCAGTCAATCCCAAGGCGGGCTGAACACTGAAGCTTTCTTT. The full variable domain, its missing parts supplied by reference TRBV2 and TRBJ1-1, is EPEVTQTPSHQVTQMGQEVILRCVPISNHLYFYWYRQILGQKVEFLVSFYNNEISEKSEIFDDQFSVERPDGSNFTLKIRSTKLEDSAMYFCASQSQGGLNTEAFFGQGTRLTVV.

This chain joins TRBV19 and TRBJ2-1; 9 bases are shared with TRBD2. The germline V gene has CDR1 LNHDA and CDR2 SQIVND (reference sequence). The CDR3 has 16 residues. After removal of 9 bases from V and 1 base from J, the junction contained 10 bases not matched to a gene. The CDR3, as DNA: TGTGCCAGCCTTAACCCGGCGGGAGGGTCCTACAATGAGCAGTTCTTC. This encodes CASLNPAGGSYNEQFF.

This rearrangement joins TRBV5-8 to TRBJ1-5; D unclear. CDR1 is SGHTS and CDR2 is YDEGEE in the germline V gene. The CDR3 covers 12 residues. The V end was cut by 4 bases, the J end by 7 bases, with 9 bases between. CDR3 bases: TGTGCCAGCAGCCTACTATTCCAGCCCCAGCATTTT. This gives the protein CASSLLFQPQHF.

V usage is TRBV18 and J usage is TRBJ2-1; TRBD2 matches at 13 bases. V was pared by 3 bases and J by 7 bases, with 6 bases of the junction left unmatched. The CDR3 is 16 residues long. Germline lookup yields CDR1 KGHSH and CDR2 LQKENI. The CDR3 sequence is CASSPPTSGRLNEQFF. In nucleotides, the CDR3 is TGTGCCAGCTCACCCCCGACTAGCGGGAGGTTGAATGAGCAGTTCTTC.

This chain connects TRBV5-1 to TRBJ2-1; D might be TRBD1 (5 bases). The CDR3 is made up of 15 amino acids. Trimming removed 2 bases at V and 6 bases at J, with 15 bases between. The germline CDR1 and CDR2 sequences are SGHRS and YFSETQ. The CDR3 coding sequence is TGCGCCAGCAGCTTAGGGCAGGGTCTGACCAATGAGCAGTTCTTC. This translates into CASSLGQGLTNEQFF.

This clone was observed a few times. The rearrangement uses TRBV5-3 and TRBJ2-5; TRBD2 matches 12 bases. TRBV5-3 is placed among ORFs of uncertain function. The CDR3 loop spans 20 amino acids. J gave up 0 bases and V 0 bases, and 12 bases lay outside the gene matches. CDR3 amino acids: CARSLVRTSGIRCYQETQYF. The DNA for the CDR3 is TGTGCCAGAAGCTTGGTTAGGACTAGCGGGATTCGCTGCTACCAAGAGACCCAGTACTTC.

This rearrangement joins TRBV12-3 or TRBV12-4 to TRBJ1-2, with 8 bases aligning to TRBD1. J gave up 7 bases and V 5 bases, and 6 bases lay outside the gene matches. The CDR3 has 13 amino acids. The CDR3 sequence is CASSIGQGGGYTF. CDR3 DNA: TGTGCCAGCAGTATCGGACAGGGTGGTGGCTACACCTTC.

CDR3 residues: CASSPGVLGEQYF. The CDR3 nucleotides are TGTGCCAGCAGCCCTGGAGTGTTAGGCGAGCAGTACTTC. The chain uses TRBV5-6 and TRBJ2-7; D is uncertain. The CDR3 is 13 amino acids. Germline values: CDR1 SGHDT, CDR2 YYEEEE. The V and J ends lost 4 bases and 6 bases respectively, with 14 bases between them.

The genes are TRBV6-5 and TRBJ2-3; a possible D gene is TRBD1 (6 bases). The V and J ends lost 8 bases and 2 bases respectively, with 14 bases between them. The germline gives CDR1 MNHEY, CDR2 SVGAGI. The CDR3 is made up of 14 amino acids. The CDR3 nucleotides read TGTGCCAGCGGCGTGACAGGCCCCACAGATACGCAGTATTTT. Translated, it gives CASGVTGPTDTQYF.

A single count supports this clone. This sequence joins TRBV5-8 and TRBJ2-7, with TRBD2 as a possible D gene (6 bases). Trimming left V 4 bases short and J 0 bases short, with 14 bases between. CDR1 and CDR2 (germline): SGHTS, YDEGEE. The CDR3 is 15 amino acids. CDR3 nucleotide sequence: TGTGCCAGCAGCGGCGGGACGTTCAGCTCCTACGAGCAGTACTTC. This sequence encodes CASSGGTFSSYEQYF.

On this clone itself: This CDR3 is also generated by other DNA sequences in the sample. The gene calls are TRBV5-1 and TRBJ2-7, with 10 bases fitting TRBD2. The CDR3 contains 15 residues. V dropped 0 bases and J dropped 5; count of bases not matched to a gene: 5. Germline V gives CDR1 SGHRS, CDR2 YFSETQ. The CDR3 DNA sequence: TGCGCCAGCAGCTTGGTCCTAGCGGGAGTGGACGAGCAGTACTTC. Translated, it gives CASSLVLAGVDEQYF.

CDR3 in amino acids: CASSQITVGGYGYTF. The CDR3 DNA reads TGTGCCAGCAGCCAAATCACAGTGGGAGGTTATGGCTACACCTTC. The V call is TRBV11-2, the J call TRBJ1-2; the D is unclear. V lost 5 bases to trimming and J lost 5 bases, with 18 bases between them. The length of the CDR3 is 15 residues. The germline V gene encodes CDR1 SGHAT and CDR2 FQNNGV.

This clone was seen once. The rearrangement uses TRBV19 and TRBJ2-3, with 9 bases that match TRBD2. V lost 3 bases to trimming and J lost 1 base; unmatched junction nucleotides: 5. Germline V gene data show CDR1 as LNHDA and CDR2 as SQIVND (reference sequence). There are 16 residues in the CDR3. CDR3 sequence reads: CASSIGREGGTDTQYF. The CDR3, as DNA: TGTGCCAGTAGTATCGGGCGGGAGGGGGGCACAGATACGCAGTATTTT.

The rearrangement links TRBV7-2 to TRBJ2-1, with 11 nucleotides matching TRBD2. V was pared by 5 bases and J by 6 bases, with 6 bases of the junction left unmatched. CDR1 and CDR2 (germline): SGHTA, FQGNSA. The CDR3 has 15 residues. This CDR3 reads CASSRSGTSGNEQFF. CDR3 DNA sequence: TGTGCCAGCAGCAGATCCGGGACTAGCGGCAATGAGCAGTTCTTC.

The V gene is TRBV5-4, the J gene TRBJ2-3; 11 bases map to TRBD1. Trimming cost V 4 bases and J 3 bases; bases outside gene matches: 7. The CDR3 is 16 residues long. The germline CDR1 and CDR2 sequences are SGHNT and YYREEE (reference sequence). CDR3 in DNA: TGTGCCAGCAGCCGGGCGCGGGACAGGGGGACAGATACGCAGTATTTT. Its translation: CASSRARDRGTDTQYF.

This chain uses TRBV7-9 with TRBJ2-1, with 9 bases matching TRBD1. Trimming cost V 4 bases and J 8 bases; bases outside gene matches: 9. This CDR3 region has 15 residues. Germline V lookup: CDR1 SEHNR, CDR2 FQNEAQ (reference sequence). CDR3 bases: TGTGCCAGCAGCTCCTCCGGGACAGGGACCCATGAGCAGTTCTTC. It yields the protein CASSSSGTGTHEQFF. The full variable domain, rest sourced from reference TRBV7-9 and TRBJ2-1, is DTGVSQNPRHKITKRGQNVTFRCDPISEHNRLYWYRQTLGQGPEFLTYFQNEAQLEKSRLLSDRFSAERPKGSFSTLEIQRTEQGDSAMYLCASSSSGTGTHEQFFGPGTRLTVL.

The rearrangement uses TRBV2 and TRBJ2-2; weak D call: TRBD2 (6 bases). V lost 8 bases and J 0 bases, leaving 10 bases between the germline ends. The CDR3 is made up of 14 amino acids. Germline V gene data show CDR1 as SNHLY and CDR2 as FYNNEI. CDR3: CASGSGPNTGELFF. The CDR3 coding sequence is TGTGCCAGCGGGAGCGGGCCGAACACCGGGGAGCTGTTTTTT.